Listed here are 7 T cell receptor beta chains from one sample, sequenced in a study of T cell responses to AZD1222 COVID-19 vaccine. Assay used: immunoSEQ multiplex PCR; TCRdb lists only in-frame clones, some missing. The data show tens of thousands of clones, with about 90% seen just once and roughly a quarter held by the top ten. The sequencing here drew on peripheral blood, taken 28 days after the second dose of the MenACWY control vaccine. These receptors were obtained from an adult who received the MenACWY meningococcal vaccine as a control.

The chain joins TRBV19 to TRBJ2-1; 8 bases match TRBD2. CDR3 size: 15 residues. The junction had 11 bases not matched to a gene; V was cut back by 7 bases and J by 6 bases. CDR1 LNHDA and CDR2 SQIVND come from the germline V gene (reference sequence). The CDR3 spells CASKSGGPSVNEQFF. The CDR3 coding sequence is TGTGCCAGTAAGTCGGGAGGGCCTTCAGTCAATGAGCAGTTCTTC.

This chain connects TRBV6-5 to TRBJ2-1, with TRBD2 as a possible D gene (6 bases). CDR1 is MNHEY, CDR2 SVGAGI, per germline. The CDR3 has 15 amino acids. The V end was cut by 6 bases, the J end by 0 bases, with 12 bases between. The CDR3 protein is CASRPRESSYNEQFF. CDR3 in DNA: TGTGCCAGCAGGCCTCGGGAGAGCTCCTACAATGAGCAGTTCTTC.

This CDR3 reads CASSLSGVRETQYF. Written as DNA, the CDR3 is TGCGCCAGCAGCTTATCAGGGGTTCGGGAGACCCAGTACTTC. The V call is TRBV5-1, the J call TRBJ2-5, with D perhaps matching TRBD1 (6 bases). V lost 2 bases and J 5 bases, leaving 13 bases between the germline ends. The CDR3 totals 14 residues. CDR1 is SGHRS and CDR2 is YFSETQ in the germline V gene. Filled out from reference TRBV5-1 and TRBJ2-5, the complete variable domain reads KAGVTQTPRYLIKTRGQQVTLSCSPISGHRSVSWYQQTPGQGLQFLFEYFSETQRNKGNFPGRFSGRQFSNSRSEMNVSTLELGDSALYLCASSLSGVRETQYFGPGTRLLVL.

In this sample, this clone turned up once. CDR3 amino acids: CASSLRDDYNEQFF. The CDR3 DNA follows: TGTGCCAGCAGCTTAAGGGACGACTACAATGAGCAGTTCTTC. V gene TRBV7-9 combines with J gene TRBJ2-1; the D call may be TRBD1 or TRBD2 (5 bases each). The germline CDR1 and CDR2 sequences are SEHNR and FQNEAQ (reference sequence). V lost 2 bases, J lost 3 bases, and 8 bases lay in between. The CDR3 consists of 14 residues.

In DNA form, the CDR3 reads TGTGCCTGGAGCCTCCTGAGGACTCGGCCTAACTATGGCTACACCTTC. It specifies CAWSLLRTRPNYGYTF. The chain is built from TRBV30 and TRBJ1-2; D gene ambiguous. This CDR3 is 16 amino acids long. In germline, CDR1 is GTSNPN, CDR2 SVGIG (reference sequence). The V and J ends lost 3 bases and 0 bases respectively, with 17 bases between them.

This chain connects TRBV7-9 to TRBJ2-7; the match to TRBD1 covers 11 bases. The CDR3 consists of 14 residues. Looked up from germline, CDR1 is SEHNR and CDR2 is FQNEAQ (reference sequence). Trimming took 3 bases from V and 7 from J; bases not matched to a gene: 5. The CDR3 DNA follows: TGTGCCAGCAGCTTCGGACAGGGGGCAGGGGAGCAGTACTTC. This gives the protein CASSFGQGAGEQYF. The whole variable domain, filled in from reference TRBV7-9 and TRBJ2-7, reads DTGVSQNPRHKITKRGQNVTFRCDPISEHNRLYWYRQTLGQGPEFLTYFQNEAQLEKSRLLSDRFSAERPKGSFSTLEIQRTEQGDSAMYLCASSFGQGAGEQYFGPGTRLTVT.

The CDR3 is CASSLDRGQPQHF. CDR3 nucleotides: TGTGCCAGCAGCTTAGACAGGGGTCAGCCCCAGCATTTT. This sequence joins TRBV7-3 and TRBJ1-5; TRBD1 matches 8 bases. After removal of 2 bases from V and 6 bases from J, the junction contained 0 bases not matched to a gene. The CDR3 extends over 13 amino acids. Germline V gene lookup returns CDR1 SGHTA and CDR2 FQGTGA.